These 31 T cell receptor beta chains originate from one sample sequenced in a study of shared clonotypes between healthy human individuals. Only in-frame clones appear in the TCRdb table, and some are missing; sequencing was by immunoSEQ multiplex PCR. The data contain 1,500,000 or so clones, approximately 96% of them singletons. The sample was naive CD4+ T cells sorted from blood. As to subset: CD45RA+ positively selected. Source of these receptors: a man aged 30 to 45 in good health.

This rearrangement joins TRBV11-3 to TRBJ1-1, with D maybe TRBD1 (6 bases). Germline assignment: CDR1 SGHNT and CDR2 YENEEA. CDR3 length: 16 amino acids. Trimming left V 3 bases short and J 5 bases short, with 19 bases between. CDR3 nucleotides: TGTGCCAGCAGCTTGTCCCGGGTACAGGGTCGGACTGAAGCTTTCTTT. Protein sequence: CASSLSRVQGRTEAFF.

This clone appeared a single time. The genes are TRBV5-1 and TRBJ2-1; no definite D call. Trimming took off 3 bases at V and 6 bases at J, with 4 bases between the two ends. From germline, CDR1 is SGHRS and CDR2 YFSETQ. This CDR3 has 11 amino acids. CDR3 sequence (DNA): TGCGCCAGCAGCTGGACCAATGAGCAGTTCTTC. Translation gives CASSWTNEQFF.

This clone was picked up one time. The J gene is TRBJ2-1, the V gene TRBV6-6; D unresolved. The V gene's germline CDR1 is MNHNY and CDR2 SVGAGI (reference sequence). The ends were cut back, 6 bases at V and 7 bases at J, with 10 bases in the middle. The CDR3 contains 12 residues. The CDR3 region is CASRLAPNEQFF. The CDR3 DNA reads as TGTGCCAGCAGGTTAGCCCCTAATGAGCAGTTCTTC.

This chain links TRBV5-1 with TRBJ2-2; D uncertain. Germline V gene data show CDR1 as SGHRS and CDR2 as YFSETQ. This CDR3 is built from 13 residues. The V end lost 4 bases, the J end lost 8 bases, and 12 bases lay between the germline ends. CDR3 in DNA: TGCGCCAGCAGCCGTGCAATCCGGGGGGAGCTGTTTTTT. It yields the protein CASSRAIRGELFF.

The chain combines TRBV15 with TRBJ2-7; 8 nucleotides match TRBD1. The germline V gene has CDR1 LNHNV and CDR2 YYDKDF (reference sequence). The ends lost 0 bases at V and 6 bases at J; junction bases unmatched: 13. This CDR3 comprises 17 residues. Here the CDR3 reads CATSRDRTGRYSSEQYF. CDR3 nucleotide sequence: TGTGCCACCAGCAGAGATAGGACAGGGCGGTATAGTAGCGAGCAGTACTTC.

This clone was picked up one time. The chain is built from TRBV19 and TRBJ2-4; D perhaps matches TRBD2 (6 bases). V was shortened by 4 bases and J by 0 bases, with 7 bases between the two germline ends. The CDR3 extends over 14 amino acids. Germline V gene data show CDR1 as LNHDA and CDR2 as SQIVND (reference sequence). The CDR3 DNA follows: TGTGCCAGTAGTAAGGGACTAGCCAAAAACATTCAGTACTTC. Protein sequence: CASSKGLAKNIQYF.

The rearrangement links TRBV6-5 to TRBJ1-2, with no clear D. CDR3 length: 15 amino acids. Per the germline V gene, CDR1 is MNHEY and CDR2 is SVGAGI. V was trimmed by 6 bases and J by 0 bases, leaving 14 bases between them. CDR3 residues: CASSSYVGANYGYTF. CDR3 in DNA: TGTGCCAGCAGCTCTTACGTCGGGGCTAACTATGGCTACACCTTC.

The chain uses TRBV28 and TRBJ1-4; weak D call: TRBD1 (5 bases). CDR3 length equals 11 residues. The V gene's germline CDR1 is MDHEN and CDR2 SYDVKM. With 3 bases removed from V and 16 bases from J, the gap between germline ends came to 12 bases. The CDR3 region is CASSLDTFRFF. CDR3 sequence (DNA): TGTGCCAGCAGTTTGGACACGTTCCGGTTTTTT.

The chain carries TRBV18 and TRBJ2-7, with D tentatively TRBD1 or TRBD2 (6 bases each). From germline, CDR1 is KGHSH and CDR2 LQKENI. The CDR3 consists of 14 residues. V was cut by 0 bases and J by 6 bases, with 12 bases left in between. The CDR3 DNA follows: TGTGCCAGCTCACCACCGGGCAGGGGAGGCGAGCAGTACTTC. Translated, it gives CASSPPGRGGEQYF.

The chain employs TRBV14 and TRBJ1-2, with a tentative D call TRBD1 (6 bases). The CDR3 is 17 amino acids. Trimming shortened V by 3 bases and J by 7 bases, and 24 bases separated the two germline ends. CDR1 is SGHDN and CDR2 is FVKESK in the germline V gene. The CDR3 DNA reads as TGTGCCAGCAGCCACAAATCTTATCGGAGGGGGGGCGGTGGCTACACCTTC. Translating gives CASSHKSYRRGGGGYTF.

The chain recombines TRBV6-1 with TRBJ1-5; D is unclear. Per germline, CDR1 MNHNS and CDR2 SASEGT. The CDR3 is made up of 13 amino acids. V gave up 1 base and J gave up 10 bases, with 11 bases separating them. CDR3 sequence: CASSEGVSFPQHF. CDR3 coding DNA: TGTGCCAGCAGTGAAGGGGTTTCCTTTCCCCAGCATTTT.

This CDR3 is CASNWGKNTEAFF. The CDR3 bases are TGTGCCAGCAATTGGGGAAAAAACACTGAAGCTTTCTTT. The chain uses TRBV7-8 and TRBJ1-1; D is unclear. Between the trimmed V and J ends, which lost 7 bases and 2 bases, there was a span of 11 bases. The length of the CDR3 is 13 residues. Germline CDR1 is SGHVS and CDR2 is FQNEAQ. The entire variable domain, with the rest obtained from reference TRBV7-8 and TRBJ1-1, is as follows: GAGVSQSPRYKVAKRGQDVALRCDPISGHVSLFWYQQALGQGPEFLTYFQNEAQLDKSGLPSDRFFAERPEGSVSTLKIQRTQQEDSAVYLCASNWGKNTEAFFGQGTRLTVV.

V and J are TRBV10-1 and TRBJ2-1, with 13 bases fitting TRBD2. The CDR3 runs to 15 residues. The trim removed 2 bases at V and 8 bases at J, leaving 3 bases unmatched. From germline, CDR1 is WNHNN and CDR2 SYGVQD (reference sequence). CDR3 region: CASSEGLAGVDEQFF. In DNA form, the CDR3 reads TGCGCCAGCAGTGAGGGACTAGCGGGAGTTGATGAGCAGTTCTTC.

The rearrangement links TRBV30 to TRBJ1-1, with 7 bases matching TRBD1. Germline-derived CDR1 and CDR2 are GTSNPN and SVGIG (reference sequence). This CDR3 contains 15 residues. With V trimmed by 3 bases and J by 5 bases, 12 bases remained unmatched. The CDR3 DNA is TGTGCCTGGAGGCACAGGGGCGCAGCGATAACTGAAGCTTTCTTT. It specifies CAWRHRGAAITEAFF.

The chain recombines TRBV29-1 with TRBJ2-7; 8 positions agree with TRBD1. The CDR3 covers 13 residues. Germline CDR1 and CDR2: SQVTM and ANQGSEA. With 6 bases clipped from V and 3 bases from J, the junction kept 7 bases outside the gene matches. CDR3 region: CSVAGQGDYEQYF. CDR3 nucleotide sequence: TGCAGCGTAGCAGGACAGGGAGACTACGAGCAGTACTTC.

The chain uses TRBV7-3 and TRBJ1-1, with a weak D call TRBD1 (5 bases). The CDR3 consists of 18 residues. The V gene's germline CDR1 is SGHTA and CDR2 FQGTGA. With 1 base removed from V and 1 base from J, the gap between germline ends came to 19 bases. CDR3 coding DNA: TGTGCCAGCAGCTTAAGGGGGGGACTTCTTGGCTCGAACACTGAAGCTTTCTTT. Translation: CASSLRGGLLGSNTEAFF.

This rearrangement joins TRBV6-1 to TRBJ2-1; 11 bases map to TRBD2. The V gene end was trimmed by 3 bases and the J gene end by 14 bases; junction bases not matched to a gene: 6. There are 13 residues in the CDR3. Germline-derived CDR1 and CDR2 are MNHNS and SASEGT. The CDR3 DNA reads TGTGCCAGCAGTGAGGGACTAGCGGTTATTGAGTTCTTC. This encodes CASSEGLAVIEFF.

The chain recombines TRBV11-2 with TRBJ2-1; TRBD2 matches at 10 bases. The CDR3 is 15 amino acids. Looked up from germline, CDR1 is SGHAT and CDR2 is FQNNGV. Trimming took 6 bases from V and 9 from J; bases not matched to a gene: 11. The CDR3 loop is CASRVAGGWSVEQFF. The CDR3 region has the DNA TGTGCCAGCAGGGTAGCGGGAGGTTGGTCCGTTGAGCAGTTCTTC.

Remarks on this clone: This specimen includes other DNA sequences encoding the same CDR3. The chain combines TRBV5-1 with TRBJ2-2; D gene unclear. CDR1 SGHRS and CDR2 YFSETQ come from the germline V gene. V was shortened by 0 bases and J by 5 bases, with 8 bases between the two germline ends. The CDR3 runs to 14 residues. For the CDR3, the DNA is TGCGCCAGCAGCTTGGACGGAAATACCGGGGAGCTGTTTTTT. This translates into CASSLDGNTGELFF.

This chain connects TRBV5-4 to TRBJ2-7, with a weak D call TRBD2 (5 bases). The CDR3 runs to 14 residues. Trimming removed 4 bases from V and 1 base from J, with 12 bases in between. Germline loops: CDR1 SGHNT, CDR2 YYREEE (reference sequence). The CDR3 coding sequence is TGTGCCAGCAGCGGATTGACGGGATCCTACGAGCAGTACTTC. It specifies CASSGLTGSYEQYF. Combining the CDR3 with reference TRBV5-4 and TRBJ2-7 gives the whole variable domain ETGVTQSPTHLIKTRGQQVTLRCSSQSGHNTVSWYQQALGQGPQFIFQYYREEENGRGNFPPRFSGLQFPNYSSELNVNALELDDSALYLCASSGLTGSYEQYFGPGTRLTVT.

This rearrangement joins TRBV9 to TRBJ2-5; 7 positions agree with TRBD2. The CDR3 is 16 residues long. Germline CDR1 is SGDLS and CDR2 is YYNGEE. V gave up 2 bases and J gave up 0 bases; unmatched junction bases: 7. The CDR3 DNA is TGTGCCAGCAGCGTGGGGCTAGCGGAAGACCAAGAGACCCAGTACTTC. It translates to CASSVGLAEDQETQYF.

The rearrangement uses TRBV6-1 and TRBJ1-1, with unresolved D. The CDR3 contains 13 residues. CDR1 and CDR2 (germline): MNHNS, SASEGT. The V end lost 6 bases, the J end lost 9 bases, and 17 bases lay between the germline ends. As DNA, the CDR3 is TGTGCCAGCAGACCCCCGAGTCGGGAACAAGCTTTCTTT. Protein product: CASRPPSREQAFF.

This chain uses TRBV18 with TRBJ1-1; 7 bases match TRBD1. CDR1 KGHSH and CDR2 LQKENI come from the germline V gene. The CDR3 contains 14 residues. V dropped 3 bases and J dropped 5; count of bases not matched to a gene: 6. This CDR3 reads CASSPDRAKTEAFF. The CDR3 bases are TGTGCCAGCTCACCTGACAGGGCAAAAACTGAAGCTTTCTTT.

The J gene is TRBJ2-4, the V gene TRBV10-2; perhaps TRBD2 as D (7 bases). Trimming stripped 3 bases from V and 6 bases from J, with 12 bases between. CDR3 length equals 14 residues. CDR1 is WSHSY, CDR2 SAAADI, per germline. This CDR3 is CASSEGGGGNIQYF. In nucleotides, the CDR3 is TGCGCCAGCAGTGAAGGGGGGGGCGGAAACATTCAGTACTTC.

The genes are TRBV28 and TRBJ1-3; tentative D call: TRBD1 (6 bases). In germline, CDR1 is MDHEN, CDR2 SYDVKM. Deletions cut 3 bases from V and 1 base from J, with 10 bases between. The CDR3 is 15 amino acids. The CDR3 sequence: CASSFGGASGNTIYF. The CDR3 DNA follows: TGTGCCAGCAGTTTTGGGGGGGCTTCTGGAAACACCATATATTTT.

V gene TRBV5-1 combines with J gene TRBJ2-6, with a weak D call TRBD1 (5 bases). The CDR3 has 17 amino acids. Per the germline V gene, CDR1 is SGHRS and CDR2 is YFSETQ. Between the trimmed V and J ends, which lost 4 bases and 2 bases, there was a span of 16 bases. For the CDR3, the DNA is TGCGCCAGCAGCCCGGAACCTCAGGGTGCTGGGGCCAACGTCCTGACTTTC. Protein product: CASSPEPQGAGANVLTF.

DNA of the CDR3: TGTGCCAGCACCTCCGGGACTAACTCCTACGAGCAGTACTTC. Protein: CASTSGTNSYEQYF. This chain connects TRBV28 to TRBJ2-7, with TRBD2 identical over 7 bases. The germline V gene has CDR1 MDHEN and CDR2 SYDVKM. The CDR3 runs 14 residues. Trimming took 7 bases from V and 0 from J; bases not matched to a gene: 6.

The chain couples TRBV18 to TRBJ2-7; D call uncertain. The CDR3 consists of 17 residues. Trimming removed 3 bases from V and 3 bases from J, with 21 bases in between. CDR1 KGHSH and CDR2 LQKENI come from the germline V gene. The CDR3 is CASSPLLSTQSFYEQYF. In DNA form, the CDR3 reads TGTGCCAGCTCACCGTTATTATCTACCCAGAGCTTCTACGAGCAGTACTTC.

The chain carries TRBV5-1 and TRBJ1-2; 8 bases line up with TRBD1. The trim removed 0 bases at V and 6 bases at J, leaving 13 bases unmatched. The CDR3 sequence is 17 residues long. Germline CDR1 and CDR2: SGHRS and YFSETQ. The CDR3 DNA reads TGCGCCAGCAGCTTGGGCCCAGGGGGCGGCTCGGTTGATGGCTACACCTTC. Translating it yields CASSLGPGGGSVDGYTF. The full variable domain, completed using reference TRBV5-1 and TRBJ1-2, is KAGVTQTPRYLIKTRGQQVTLSCSPISGHRSVSWYQQTPGQGLQFLFEYFSETQRNKGNFPGRFSGRQFSNSRSEMNVSTLELGDSALYLCASSLGPGGGSVDGYTFGSGTRLTVV.

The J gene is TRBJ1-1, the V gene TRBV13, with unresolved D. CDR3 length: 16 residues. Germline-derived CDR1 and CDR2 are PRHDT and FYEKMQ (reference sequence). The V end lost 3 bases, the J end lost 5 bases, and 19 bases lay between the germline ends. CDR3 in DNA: TGTGCCAGCAGCTTTAGTCCACGGGCCACAAGGACTGAAGCTTTCTTT. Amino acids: CASSFSPRATRTEAFF.

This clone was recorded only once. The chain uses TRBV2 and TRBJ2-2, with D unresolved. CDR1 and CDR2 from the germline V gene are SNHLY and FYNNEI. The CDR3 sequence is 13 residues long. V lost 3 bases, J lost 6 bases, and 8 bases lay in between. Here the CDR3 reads CASSDPRPGELFF. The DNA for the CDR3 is TGTGCCAGCAGTGATCCCCGCCCCGGGGAGCTGTTTTTT.